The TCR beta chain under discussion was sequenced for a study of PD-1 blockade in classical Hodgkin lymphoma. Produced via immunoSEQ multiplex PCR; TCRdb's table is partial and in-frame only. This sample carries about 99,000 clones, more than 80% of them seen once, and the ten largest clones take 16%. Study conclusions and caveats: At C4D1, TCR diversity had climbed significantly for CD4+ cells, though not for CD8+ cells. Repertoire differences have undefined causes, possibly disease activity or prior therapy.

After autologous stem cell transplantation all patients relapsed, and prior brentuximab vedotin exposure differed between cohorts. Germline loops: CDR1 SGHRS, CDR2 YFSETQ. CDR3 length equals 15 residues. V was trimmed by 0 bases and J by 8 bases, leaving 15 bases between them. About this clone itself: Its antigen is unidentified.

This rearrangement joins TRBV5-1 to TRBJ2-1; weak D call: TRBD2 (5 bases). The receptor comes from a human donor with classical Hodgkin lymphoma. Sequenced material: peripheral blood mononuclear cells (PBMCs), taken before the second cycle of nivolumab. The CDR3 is CASSLVSPPRDEQFF. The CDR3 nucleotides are TGCGCCAGCAGCTTGGTGTCACCCCCGAGGGATGAGCAGTTCTTC.